These 32 T cell receptor beta chains originate from one sample sequenced in a study of T cell repertoires in cytomegalovirus infection. TCRdb passed the reads through MiXCR, listing each CDR3 protein once. The sample yields fewer than 300,000 distinct CDR3 sequences, 20% to 30% seen once. What was sequenced was PBMCs. Receptor source: a human donor in good health (CMV status not recorded). Some clones in this sample may be carry-over from other donors' samples.

To note about this clonotype: A read error is possible here, since a much larger clone lies one base away. The V and J genes are TRBV7-8 and TRBJ2-7; D is possibly TRBD1 (5 bases). This CDR3 has 15 amino acids. Germline-derived CDR1 and CDR2 are SGHVS and FQNEAQ. V was cut by 5 bases and J by 2 bases, with 16 bases left in between. In DNA form, the CDR3 reads TGTGCCAGCAGCCCTTGGGGCAGATCTACCTACGAGCAGTACTTC. Encoded protein: CASSPWGRSTYEQYF.

This clonotype has just a few counts. The chain has TRBV29-1 and TRBJ2-3; TRBD2 agrees at 11 bases. CDR1 and CDR2 from the germline V gene are SQVTM and ANQGSEA. This CDR3 spans 15 amino acids. J lost 2 bases, V lost 4 bases, and 5 bases had no gene match. The CDR3 DNA follows: TGCAGCGTTGTACTAGCGGGAGCTTCCACAGATACGCAGTATTTT. The encoded protein is CSVVLAGASTDTQYF.

CDR3 protein: CASSSLIQGARFF. CDR3 nucleotide sequence: TGTGCCAGCAGTTCCTTAATCCAGGGGGCCCGGTTTTTT. The rearrangement joins TRBV28 to TRBJ1-4, with 8 nucleotides matching TRBD1. The CDR3 is 13 residues long. The germline CDR1 and CDR2 sequences are MDHEN and SYDVKM. J was trimmed by 16 bases and V by 4 bases; bases with no gene match: 11. Using reference TRBV28 and TRBJ1-4 for the parts outside the CDR3, the full variable domain is DVKVTQSSRYLVKRTGEKVFLECVQDMDHENMFWYRQDPGLGLRLIYFSYDVKMKEKGDIPEGYSVSREKKERFSLILESASTNQTSMYLCASSSLIQGARFFGSGTQLSVL.

The CDR3 DNA is TGTGCCACCTCGCCGGGAGGAGAGACCCAGTACTTC. Its translation is CATSPGGETQYF. J is TRBJ2-5 and V is TRBV19; 7 positions agree with TRBD2. Germline values: CDR1 LNHDA, CDR2 SQIVND (reference sequence). The CDR3 loop spans 12 amino acids. V dropped 10 bases and J dropped 4; count of bases not matched to a gene: 6.

This chain connects TRBV7-2 to TRBJ2-3; D unresolved. CDR3 length: 13 amino acids. V gave up 4 bases and J gave up 3 bases, with 8 bases separating them. Germline CDR1 is SGHTA and CDR2 is FQGNSA. The CDR3 nucleotides read TGTGCCAGCAGCTCTCGCCGGACAGATACGCAGTATTTT. Protein product: CASSSRRTDTQYF. Combining the CDR3 with reference TRBV7-2 and TRBJ2-3 gives the whole variable domain GAGVSQSPSNKVTEKGKDVELRCDPISGHTALYWYRQSLGQGLEFLIYFQGNSAPDKSGLPSDRFSAERTGGSVSTLTIQRTQQEDSAVYLCASSSRRTDTQYFGPGTRLTVL.

In this sample, this clonotype turned up a few times. V gene TRBV10-3 combines with J gene TRBJ2-7, with unresolved D. This CDR3 spans 13 amino acids. V lost 7 bases and J lost 3, with 13 bases in between. Germline V gives CDR1 ENHRY, CDR2 SYGVKD. The CDR3 loop is CAINNTLFYEQYF. CDR3 sequence (DNA): TGTGCCATCAATAACACATTATTCTACGAGCAGTACTTC.

CDR3 DNA sequence: TGCGCCAGCAGCGCCACCAAGGGTAATGAGCAGTTCTTC. As protein: CASSATKGNEQFF. This sequence joins TRBV5-1 and TRBJ2-1; unclear D gene. Germline CDR1 is SGHRS and CDR2 is YFSETQ. The germline V and J ends were trimmed by 4 bases and 7 bases, with 12 bases remaining between them. The CDR3 has 13 residues. Looking up the rest from reference TRBV5-1 and TRBJ2-1 gives the full variable domain: KAGVTQTPRYLIKTRGQQVTLSCSPISGHRSVSWYQQTPGQGLQFLFEYFSETQRNKGNFPGRFSGRQFSNSRSEMNVSTLELGDSALYLCASSATKGNEQFFGPGTRLTVL.

This chain links TRBV28 with TRBJ2-7; perhaps TRBD2 as D (5 bases). CDR3 length: 15 amino acids. Trimming left V 7 bases short and J 3 bases short, with 19 bases between. Germline-derived CDR1 and CDR2 are MDHEN and SYDVKM. The CDR3 nucleotides are TGTGCCAGCAACCCCGGACTGGTACCGAACTACGAGCAGTACTTC. As protein: CASNPGLVPNYEQYF.

This clonotype was recorded at least ten times. CDR3 DNA: TGTGCCAGTAGTAGGAGACAGAGTACTACCGGGGAGCTGTTTTTT. This codes for CASSRRQSTTGELFF. The chain links TRBV19 to TRBJ2-2; tentative D call: TRBD1 (5 bases). The CDR3 contains 15 residues. Germline lookup yields CDR1 LNHDA and CDR2 SQIVND (reference sequence). The ends were cut back, 4 bases at V and 5 bases at J, with 14 bases in the middle.

There are many counts of this clonotype. V and J are TRBV6-5 and TRBJ2-2; weak D call: TRBD1 (5 bases). CDR1 and CDR2 (germline): MNHEY, SVGAGI. V lost 0 bases and J 3 bases, leaving 11 bases between the germline ends. The length of the CDR3 is 16 residues. CDR3 bases: TGTGCCAGCAGTTACTCACCCGCAGGGTACACCGGGGAGCTGTTTTTT. This gives the protein CASSYSPAGYTGELFF.

The J gene is TRBJ1-1, the V gene TRBV18, with unresolved D. The CDR3 length is 15 residues. Germline-derived CDR1 and CDR2 are KGHSH and LQKENI. Trimming pared 3 bases from V and 3 bases from J, leaving 14 bases between. CDR3 coding DNA: TGTGCCAGCTCACCCCCCTCGGCCGTAGACACTGAAGCTTTCTTT. Translated: CASSPPSAVDTEAFF.

This clonotype was found a few times. This chain uses TRBV12-3 or TRBV12-4 with TRBJ2-6; either TRBD1 or TRBD2 may fit D (5 bases each). The ends were cut back, 6 bases at V and 3 bases at J, with 6 bases in the middle. The CDR3 extends over 13 amino acids. The CDR3 here is CASRRGGANVLTF. In DNA, the CDR3 is TGTGCCAGCAGGAGGGGTGGGGCCAACGTCCTGACTTTC.

The chain has TRBV5-4 and TRBJ1-1; tentatively, D is TRBD1 (5 bases). V dropped 0 bases and J dropped 8 bases, with 14 bases sitting between them. The length of the CDR3 is 14 residues. Germline assignment: CDR1 SGHNT and CDR2 YYREEE (reference sequence). The CDR3 loop reads CASSLVGDDSEAFF. CDR3 sequence (DNA): TGTGCCAGCAGCTTGGTTGGGGACGACTCCGAAGCTTTCTTT.

The V call is TRBV5-6, the J call TRBJ2-5; D gene uncertain. Germline-derived CDR1 and CDR2 are SGHDT and YYEEEE. CDR3 length: 14 amino acids. V was trimmed by 0 bases and J by 4 bases, leaving 10 bases between them. CDR3 DNA sequence: TGTGCCAGCAGCTTGGCAGCTGTGCGAGAGACCCAGTACTTC. Encoded protein: CASSLAAVRETQYF.

The genes are TRBV2 and TRBJ1-5; D possibly corresponds to TRBD1 (6 bases). Trimming removed 7 bases from V and 7 bases from J, with 17 bases in between. CDR3 length: 14 amino acids. The germline V gene encodes CDR1 SNHLY and CDR2 FYNNEI. This CDR3 reads CASNSGGAGQPQHF. The CDR3 nucleotides are TGTGCCAGCAATTCCGGGGGGGCCGGGCAGCCCCAGCATTTT.

The chain links TRBV29-1 to TRBJ2-7; a possible D gene is TRBD1 (6 bases). Trimming removed 5 bases from V and 6 bases from J, with 17 bases in between. Germline loops: CDR1 SQVTM, CDR2 ANQGSEA. This CDR3 is 13 amino acids long. The CDR3 reads CSVTTTGSPEQYF. DNA for the CDR3: TGCAGCGTTACCACAACAGGGTCCCCCGAGCAGTACTTC.

The chain uses TRBV7-9 and TRBJ1-4, with D hard to call. Germline-derived CDR1 and CDR2 are SEHNR and FQNEAQ (reference sequence). Trimming removed 4 bases from V and 4 bases from J, with 13 bases in between. The length of the CDR3 is 15 residues. CDR3 DNA: TGTGCCAGCAGCTCAGACGGACGGAGTAATGAAAAACTGTTTTTT. Its translation: CASSSDGRSNEKLFF.

This clonotype came up a few times. This rearrangement joins TRBV12-3 or TRBV12-4 to TRBJ1-5; TRBD1 is a possible D gene (5 bases). V was pared by 5 bases and J by 5 bases, with 13 bases between. The CDR3 totals 14 residues. The CDR3 sequence: CASSTSGDYQPQHF. The DNA for the CDR3 is TGTGCCAGCAGTACCTCGGGGGATTATCAGCCCCAGCATTTT.

This clonotype was seen many times. The chain recombines TRBV7-8 with TRBJ1-4; D gene uncertain. Trimming left V 1 base short and J 4 bases short, with 22 bases between. The germline V gene encodes CDR1 SGHVS and CDR2 FQNEAQ. The CDR3 consists of 19 residues. The CDR3 sequence: CASSLGVSGGKNYNEKLFF. The CDR3 nucleotides read TGTGCCAGCAGCTTAGGGGTTTCGGGAGGAAAGAATTATAATGAAAAACTGTTTTTT.

The V and J genes are TRBV28 and TRBJ1-4; TRBD1 matches at 9 bases. With 1 base clipped from V and 7 bases from J, the junction kept 10 bases outside the gene matches. CDR3 size: 17 residues. CDR1 and CDR2 (germline): MDHEN, SYDVKM. CDR3 nucleotides: TGTGCCAGCAGTTTATATCCCGGGACAGGGTTCGGTGAAAAACTGTTTTTT. It is translated as CASSLYPGTGFGEKLFF. Looking up the rest from reference TRBV28 and TRBJ1-4 gives the full variable domain: DVKVTQSSRYLVKRTGEKVFLECVQDMDHENMFWYRQDPGLGLRLIYFSYDVKMKEKGDIPEGYSVSREKKERFSLILESASTNQTSMYLCASSLYPGTGFGEKLFFGSGTQLSVL.

This clonotype was recorded a few times. The gene calls are TRBV7-8 and TRBJ2-2; D is uncertain. Looked up from germline, CDR1 is SGHVS and CDR2 is FQNEAQ. V gave up 1 base and J gave up 3 bases, with 3 bases separating them. The CDR3 runs 13 residues. The CDR3 spells CASSLGHTGELFF. The CDR3 region has the DNA TGTGCCAGCAGCTTAGGACACACCGGGGAGCTGTTTTTT. The whole variable domain, filled in from reference TRBV7-8 and TRBJ2-2, reads GAGVSQSPRYKVAKRGQDVALRCDPISGHVSLFWYQQALGQGPEFLTYFQNEAQLDKSGLPSDRFFAERPEGSVSTLKIQRTQQEDSAVYLCASSLGHTGELFFGEGSRLTVL.

This clonotype turned up a few times. The chain is built from TRBV6-1 and TRBJ2-1; D remains ambiguous. This CDR3 contains 14 residues. CDR1 and CDR2 (germline): MNHNS, SASEGT. V lost 2 bases to trimming and J lost 1 base, with 6 bases between them. The CDR3: CASSELGSYNEQFF. CDR3 in DNA: TGTGCCAGCAGTGAACTGGGTTCCTACAATGAGCAGTTCTTC.

This clonotype has more than one count but fewer than ten. CDR3 region: CAISDQTAQTEAFF. In nucleotides, the CDR3 is TGTGCCATCAGTGACCAGACCGCGCAAACTGAAGCTTTCTTT. The chain employs TRBV10-3 and TRBJ1-1; D remains ambiguous. The CDR3 is 14 residues long. The germline V and J ends were trimmed by 3 bases and 5 bases, with 13 bases remaining between them. Germline V gives CDR1 ENHRY, CDR2 SYGVKD.

This clonotype was counted at least ten times. This sequence joins TRBV7-2 and TRBJ1-2; a weak D match, TRBD1 (6 bases). V was cut by 1 base and J by 8 bases, with 20 bases left in between. Germline CDR1 SGHTA, CDR2 FQGNSA. CDR3 length: 16 residues. CDR3 sequence (DNA): TGTGCCAGCAGCTTAGGGACCGGGGGGGGCTCTCGGGGCTACACCTTC. Its protein product is CASSLGTGGGSRGYTF.

This clonotype was detected once. The CDR3 region has the DNA TGCGCCAGCAGCTTTGTCAGGGACCGAGATAACACCGGGGAGCTGTTTTTT. Translating gives CASSFVRDRDNTGELFF. The rearrangement uses TRBV5-1 and TRBJ2-2, with D perhaps matching TRBD1 or TRBD2 (5 bases each). V lost 2 bases and J lost 2, with 16 bases in between. CDR3 length: 17 residues. The V gene's germline CDR1 is SGHRS and CDR2 YFSETQ.

V usage is TRBV28 and J usage is TRBJ2-1; D is uncertain. V lost 5 bases and J 0 bases, leaving 8 bases between the germline ends. The CDR3 length is 14 residues. The germline V gene encodes CDR1 MDHEN and CDR2 SYDVKM. This CDR3 is CASSPRSSYNEQFF. Here the CDR3 DNA reads TGTGCCAGCAGTCCCAGGAGCTCCTACAATGAGCAGTTCTTC.

The genes are TRBV4-3 and TRBJ2-3; D call uncertain. V lost 4 bases and J 2 bases, leaving 7 bases between the germline ends. The length of the CDR3 is 13 residues. Germline loops: CDR1 LGHNA, CDR2 YSLEER. The CDR3 protein is CASSLKNTDTQYF. The CDR3 DNA follows: TGCGCCAGCAGCCTCAAGAACACAGATACGCAGTATTTT.

The sample holds many counts of this clonotype. The chain uses TRBV7-3 and TRBJ2-3; 8 bases align to TRBD2. Germline lookup yields CDR1 SGHTA and CDR2 FQGTGA. The CDR3 loop spans 15 amino acids. J was trimmed by 2 bases and V by 5 bases; bases with no gene match: 6. The CDR3 DNA sequence: TGTGCCAGCAGCCCAGGAGCGGGGGTCACAGATACGCAGTATTTT. It is translated as CASSPGAGVTDTQYF.

The table lists this clonotype with a few counts. V is TRBV2 and J is TRBJ2-1, with a possible D match to TRBD1 (6 bases). V was shortened by 7 bases and J by 4 bases, with 14 bases between the two germline ends. The CDR3 sequence is 14 residues long. Germline values: CDR1 SNHLY, CDR2 FYNNEI. This CDR3 reads CASKKDSEYNEQFF. CDR3 nucleotides: TGTGCCAGCAAGAAGGACAGCGAGTACAATGAGCAGTTCTTC. Looking up the rest from reference TRBV2 and TRBJ2-1 gives the full variable domain: EPEVTQTPSHQVTQMGQEVILRCVPISNHLYFYWYRQILGQKVEFLVSFYNNEISEKSEIFDDQFSVERPDGSNFTLKIRSTKLEDSAMYFCASKKDSEYNEQFFGPGTRLTVL.

This clonotype was detected only a few times. The chain combines TRBV29-1 with TRBJ2-7, with TRBD1 identical over 8 bases. CDR1 SQVTM and CDR2 ANQGSEA come from the germline V gene. This CDR3 comprises 13 residues. J was trimmed by 3 bases and V by 6 bases; bases with no gene match: 7. CDR3 sequence reads: CSVASDRDYEQYF. The DNA of the CDR3 is TGCAGCGTCGCCTCGGACAGGGACTACGAGCAGTACTTC.

The sample holds a few counts of this clonotype. The chain has TRBV5-6 and TRBJ1-1; perhaps TRBD1 as D (5 bases). The V end lost 0 bases, the J end lost 4 bases, and 10 bases lay between the germline ends. This CDR3 spans 14 amino acids. From germline, CDR1 is SGHDT and CDR2 YYEEEE. CDR3 region: CASSLAGVSTEAFF. CDR3 coding DNA: TGTGCCAGCAGCTTGGCGGGGGTGAGCACTGAAGCTTTCTTT.

J is TRBJ2-7 and V is TRBV7-2; 7 positions match TRBD2. CDR1 is SGHTA and CDR2 is FQGNSA in the germline V gene. The CDR3 has 15 amino acids. V was clipped by 8 bases and J by 6 bases; unmatched bases: 16. This chain's CDR3 is CASGPWGGVRGEQYF. In nucleotides, the CDR3 is TGTGCCAGCGGACCCTGGGGAGGGGTGAGAGGCGAGCAGTACTTC.